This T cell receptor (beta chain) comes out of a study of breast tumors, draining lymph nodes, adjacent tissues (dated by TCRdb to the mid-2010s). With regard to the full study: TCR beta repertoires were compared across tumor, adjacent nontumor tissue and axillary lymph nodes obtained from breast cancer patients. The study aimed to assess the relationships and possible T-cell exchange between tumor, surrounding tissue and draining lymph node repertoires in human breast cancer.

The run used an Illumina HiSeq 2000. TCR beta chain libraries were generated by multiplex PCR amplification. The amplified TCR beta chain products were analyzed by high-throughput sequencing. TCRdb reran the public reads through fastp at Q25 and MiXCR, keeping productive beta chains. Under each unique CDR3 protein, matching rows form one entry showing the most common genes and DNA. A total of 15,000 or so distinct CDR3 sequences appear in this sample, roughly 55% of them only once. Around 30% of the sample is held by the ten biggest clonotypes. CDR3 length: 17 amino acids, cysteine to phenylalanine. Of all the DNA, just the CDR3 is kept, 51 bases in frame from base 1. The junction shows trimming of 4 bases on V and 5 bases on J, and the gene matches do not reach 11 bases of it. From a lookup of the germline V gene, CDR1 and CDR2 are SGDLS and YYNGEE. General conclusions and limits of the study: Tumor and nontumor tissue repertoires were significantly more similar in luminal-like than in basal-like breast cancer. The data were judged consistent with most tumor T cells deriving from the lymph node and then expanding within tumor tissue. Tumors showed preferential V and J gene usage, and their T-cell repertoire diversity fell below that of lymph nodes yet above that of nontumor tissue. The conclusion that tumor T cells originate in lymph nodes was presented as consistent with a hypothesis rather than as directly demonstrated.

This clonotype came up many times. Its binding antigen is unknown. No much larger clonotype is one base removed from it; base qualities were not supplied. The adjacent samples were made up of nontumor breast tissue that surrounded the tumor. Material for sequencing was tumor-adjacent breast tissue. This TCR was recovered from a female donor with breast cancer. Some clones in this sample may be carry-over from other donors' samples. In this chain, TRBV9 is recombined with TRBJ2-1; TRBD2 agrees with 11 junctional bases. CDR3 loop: CASSPPGSSGGNNEQFF. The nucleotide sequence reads TGTGCCAGCAGCCCCCCGGGGTCTAGCGGGGGGAACAATGAGCAGTTCTTC.